The TCR beta chain described here comes from a study of blood T cell repertoires in COVID-19. Overall study: The United States, Italy and Spain provided the acute and convalescent COVID-19 samples.

Losses at the gene ends were 8 bases for V and 4 bases for J; bases not matched to a gene: 5. The CDR3 spans 14 residues. CDR1 SNHLY and CDR2 FYNNEI come from the germline V gene. Sequencing used immunoSEQ multiplex PCR; TCRdb keeps in-frame clones, though not all of them. The sample records over 150,000 clones, 80% to 85% being singletons. The source material was peripheral blood. This clonotype was obtained from a woman aged 55 to 70 with acute or convalescent COVID-19. The chain recombines TRBV2 with TRBJ2-1; 10 positions match TRBD1. In nucleotides, the CDR3 is TGTGCCAGCGGACCGGGACAGGGGTACAATGAGCAGTTCTTC. Translating it yields CASGPGQGYNEQFF. Drawing the rest from reference TRBV2 and TRBJ2-1, the complete variable domain is EPEVTQTPSHQVTQMGQEVILRCVPISNHLYFYWYRQILGQKVEFLVSFYNNEISEKSEIFDDQFSVERPDGSNFTLKIRSTKLEDSAMYFCASGPGQGYNEQFFGPGTRLTVL.